Below, one TCR beta chain is given with its context. The antigen is unknown. The data belong to a study of T-cell memory formation after mild COVID-19. For the study at large: Clustering of TCRs was largely donor specific.

Broader study findings: The main location of contracting CD4+ clones was CM and EM, and that of contracting CD8+ clones was EMRA. A second wave expanding day 15 to 37 was CD4+-biased; contracting clones were balanced.

Constant-segment-primed 5'RACE gave TCR alpha and TCR beta cDNA libraries with sample barcodes and UMIs. TCRdb reanalysed the 5' RACE reads using MiXCR and keeps one entry per CDR3 protein. The table shows hundreds of thousands of distinct CDR3 sequences, with roughly 20% occurring only once. Germline-derived CDR1 and CDR2 are KGHDR and SFDVKD. This CDR3 has 17 amino acids. The germline V and J ends were trimmed by 3 bases and 8 bases, with 21 bases remaining between them. Sequenced material: PBMCs or a T cell subset sorted from them (not recorded which). This clonotype was obtained from an adult woman who had mild COVID-19 (a few samples of this study predate the infection). Cell type and time point are not known. The chain uses TRBV24-1 and TRBJ2-2; possibly TRBD1 for D (6 bases). DNA for the CDR3: TGTGCCACCAGTGATCGCCGGGACATATTACACGTGGGGGAGCTGTTTTTT. It codes for CATSDRRDILHVGELFF.